Following are 21 T cell receptor beta chains from one sample sequenced in a study of T cells expressing NK-cell markers. After re-calling the 5' RACE reads, TCRdb lists one entry per CDR3 protein, DNA absent. The sample table sets out 350,000 to 400,000 distinct CDR3 sequences. Sequencing used blood T cells: a sorted CD56 or NKG2C T cell subset, CD4+ or CD8+ T cells, or bulk PBMC T cells (not recorded which). The receptors derive from a woman aged 45-59 years in good health.

The chain joins TRBV30 to TRBJ2-2. The CDR3 totals 11 residues. Germline CDR1 is GTSNPN and CDR2 is SVGIG (reference sequence). The CDR3 is CAWTTVGELFF.

The chain is built from TRBV25-1 and TRBJ2-4; without DNA, the TCRdb call of TRBD1 cannot be checked. The germline V gene has CDR1 MGHDK and CDR2 SYGVNS. The CDR3 runs 19 residues. CDR3 residues: CASSDGRPGQILAKNIQYF.

The V gene is TRBV5-5, the J gene TRBJ2-1; TCRdb returns TRBD2, unconfirmable since there is no DNA. The length of the CDR3 is 16 residues. The V gene's germline CDR1 is SGHKS and CDR2 YYEKEE (reference sequence). CDR3 in amino acids: CASSFSSGSLYNEQFF.

This sequence joins TRBV7-9 and TRBJ2-6; checking the TCRdb D call of TRBD1 is not possible without DNA. Germline loops: CDR1 SEHNR, CDR2 FQNEAQ (reference sequence). CDR3 length equals 18 residues. The CDR3 sequence is CASSARSDRVVWANVLTF.

J is TRBJ2-1 and V is TRBV6-2 or TRBV6-3; TCRdb picks TRBD2, but there is no DNA to check that call. Germline assignment: CDR1 MNHEY and CDR2 SVGEGT. This CDR3 is built from 14 residues. CDR3 region: CASCGGRALNEQFF.

J is TRBJ2-3 and V is TRBV4-1. Germline-derived CDR1 and CDR2 are MGHRA and YSYEKL. The CDR3 is 12 residues long. CDR3 residues: CASSHLFDTQYF.

The chain links TRBV12-5 to TRBJ1-5. CDR1 LGHNT and CDR2 FRNRAP come from the germline V gene. The CDR3 loop spans 15 amino acids. CDR3 in amino acids: CASGLSGPGNQPQHF. Combining the CDR3 with reference TRBV12-5 and TRBJ1-5 gives the whole variable domain DARVTQTPRHKVTEMGQEVTMRCQPILGHNTVFWYRQTMMQGLELLAYFRNRAPLDDSGMPKDRFSAEMPDATLATLKIQPSEPRDSAVYFCASGLSGPGNQPQHFGDGTRLSIL.

The J gene is TRBJ2-3, the V gene TRBV5-1; TCRdb's D call of TRBD2 is untestable without DNA. Looked up from germline, CDR1 is SGHRS and CDR2 is YFSETQ. The CDR3 runs to 14 residues. CDR3 amino acids: CASSALRGTDTQYF.

The rearrangement uses TRBV5-1 and TRBJ2-1; TCRdb outputs TRBD1, but without DNA this stays unchecked. CDR3 length equals 19 residues. CDR1 and CDR2 (germline): SGHRS, YFSETQ. CDR3 amino acids: CASSFVVGSGGGSYNEQFF. Full variable domain (outside the CDR3, taken from reference TRBV5-1 and TRBJ2-1): KAGVTQTPRYLIKTRGQQVTLSCSPISGHRSVSWYQQTPGQGLQFLFEYFSETQRNKGNFPGRFSGRQFSNSRSEMNVSTLELGDSALYLCASSFVVGSGGGSYNEQFFGPGTRLTVL.

This sequence joins TRBV24-1 and TRBJ2-1; with no DNA, the TCRdb D assignment of TRBD2 cannot be verified. CDR1 is KGHDR, CDR2 SFDVKD, per germline. CDR3 size: 14 residues. The CDR3 protein is CATRKSGGPREQFF.

The chain combines TRBV12-3 or TRBV12-4 with TRBJ2-1; TCRdb picks TRBD2, but there is no DNA to check that call. The CDR3 loop spans 14 amino acids. The CDR3 protein is CASSFGGPSPLRFF.

The gene calls are TRBV7-9 and TRBJ2-3; there is no DNA to check the TCRdb D call of TRBD2. Germline CDR1 is SEHNR and CDR2 is FQNEAQ (reference sequence). This CDR3 is built from 16 residues. CDR3: CASSLTPSGSTDTQYF. The full variable domain, in which reference TRBV7-9 and TRBJ2-3 provide the parts outside the CDR3, is DTGVSQNPRHKITKRGQNVTFRCDPISEHNRLYWYRQTLGQGPEFLTYFQNEAQLEKSRLLSDRFSAERPKGSFSTLEIQRTEQGDSAMYLCASSLTPSGSTDTQYFGPGTRLTVL.

The V gene is TRBV6-1, the J gene TRBJ2-3. The CDR3 runs 12 residues. Germline loops: CDR1 MNHNS, CDR2 SASEGT. The CDR3 protein is CASSNQIDTQYF.

The chain recombines TRBV4-1 with TRBJ2-1; TCRdb outputs TRBD2, but without DNA this stays unchecked. This CDR3 is built from 16 residues. Germline CDR1 MGHRA, CDR2 YSYEKL. The CDR3 loop reads CASSQGGAGGPSEQFF.

This chain joins TRBV21-1 and TRBJ2-3; the D gene TCRdb calls, TRBD1, cannot be checked with no DNA. TRBV21-1 is flagged as a pseudogene. This CDR3 comprises 15 residues. CDR3 sequence: CASSKVQGPTDTQYF.

The chain is built from TRBV7-9 and TRBJ2-2. Germline V gene lookup returns CDR1 SEHNR and CDR2 FQNEAQ (reference sequence). The CDR3 has 13 residues. The CDR3 here is CASSLLHTGELFF.

The V call is TRBV20-1, the J call TRBJ2-6; TCRdb picks TRBD1, but there is no DNA to check that call. Germline values: CDR1 DFQATT, CDR2 SNEGSKA (reference sequence). The CDR3 contains 15 residues. CDR3 region: CSARDRTAGANVLTF.

The rearrangement joins TRBV11-1 to TRBJ2-1; no DNA is available, so the TRBD2 call from TCRdb remains unchecked. Germline CDR1 SGHAT, CDR2 FQDESV (reference sequence). The CDR3 sequence is 15 residues long. The CDR3: CASSWGASGGYEQFF.

This chain links TRBV25-1 with TRBJ2-7; the D call of TRBD2 rests on TCRdb alone, since no DNA is present to check it. The length of the CDR3 is 11 residues. The germline V gene encodes CDR1 MGHDK and CDR2 SYGVNS. This CDR3 is CASSGSVEQYF.

The J gene is TRBJ2-2, the V gene TRBV11-2; TCRdb outputs TRBD2, but without DNA this stays unchecked. Germline CDR1 and CDR2: SGHAT and FQNNGV. The CDR3 loop spans 16 amino acids. Here the CDR3 reads CASGRGSGLNTGELFF. Using reference TRBV11-2 and TRBJ2-2 for the parts outside the CDR3, the full variable domain is EAGVAQSPRYKIIEKRQSVAFWCNPISGHATLYWYQQILGQGPKLLIQFQNNGVVDDSQLPKDRFSAERLKGVDSTLKIQPAKLEDSAVYLCASGRGSGLNTGELFFGEGSRLTVL.

The chain couples TRBV7-8 to TRBJ1-2; with no DNA, the TCRdb D assignment of TRBD1 cannot be verified. The CDR3 covers 16 residues. Germline assignment: CDR1 SGHVS and CDR2 FQNEAQ. The CDR3: CASSLAGQGLNYGYTF.